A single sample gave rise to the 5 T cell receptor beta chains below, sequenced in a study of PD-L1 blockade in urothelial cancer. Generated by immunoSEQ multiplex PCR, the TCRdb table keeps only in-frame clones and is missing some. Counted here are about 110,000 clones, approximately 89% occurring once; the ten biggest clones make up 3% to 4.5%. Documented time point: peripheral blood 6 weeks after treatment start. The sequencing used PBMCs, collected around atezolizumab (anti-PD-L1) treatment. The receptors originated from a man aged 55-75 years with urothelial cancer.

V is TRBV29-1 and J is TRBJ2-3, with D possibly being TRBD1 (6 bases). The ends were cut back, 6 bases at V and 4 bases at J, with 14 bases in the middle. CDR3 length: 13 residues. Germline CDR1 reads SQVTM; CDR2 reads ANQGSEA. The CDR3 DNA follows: TGCAGCGTCCTGGACAGCATCTCAGATACGCAGTATTTT. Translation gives CSVLDSISDTQYF.

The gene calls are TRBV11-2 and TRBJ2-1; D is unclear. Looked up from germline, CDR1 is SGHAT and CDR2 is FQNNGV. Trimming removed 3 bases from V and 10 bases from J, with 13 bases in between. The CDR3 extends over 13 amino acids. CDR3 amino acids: CASSFSEAGEQFF. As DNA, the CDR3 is TGTGCCAGCAGCTTTTCCGAGGCCGGCGAGCAGTTCTTC.

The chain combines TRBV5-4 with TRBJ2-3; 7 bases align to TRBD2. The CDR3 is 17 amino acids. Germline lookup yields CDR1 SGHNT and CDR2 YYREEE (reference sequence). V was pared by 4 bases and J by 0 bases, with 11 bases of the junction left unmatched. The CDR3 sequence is CASSQPSGQSSTDTQYF. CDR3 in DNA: TGTGCCAGCAGCCAACCTAGCGGCCAGAGCAGCACAGATACGCAGTATTTT.

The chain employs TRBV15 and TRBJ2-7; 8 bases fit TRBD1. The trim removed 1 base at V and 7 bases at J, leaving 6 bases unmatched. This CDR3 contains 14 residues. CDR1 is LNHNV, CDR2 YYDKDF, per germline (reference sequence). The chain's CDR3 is CATSRAGGPMEQYF. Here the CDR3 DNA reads TGTGCCACCAGCAGAGCAGGGGGCCCTATGGAGCAGTACTTC.

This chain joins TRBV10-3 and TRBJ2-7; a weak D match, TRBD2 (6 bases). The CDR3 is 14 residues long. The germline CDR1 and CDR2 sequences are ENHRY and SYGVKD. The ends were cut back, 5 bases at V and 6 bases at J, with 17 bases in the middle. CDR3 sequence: CAISLGTGEFEQYF. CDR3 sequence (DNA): TGTGCCATCAGTCTGGGGACGGGGGAGTTCGAGCAGTACTTC.